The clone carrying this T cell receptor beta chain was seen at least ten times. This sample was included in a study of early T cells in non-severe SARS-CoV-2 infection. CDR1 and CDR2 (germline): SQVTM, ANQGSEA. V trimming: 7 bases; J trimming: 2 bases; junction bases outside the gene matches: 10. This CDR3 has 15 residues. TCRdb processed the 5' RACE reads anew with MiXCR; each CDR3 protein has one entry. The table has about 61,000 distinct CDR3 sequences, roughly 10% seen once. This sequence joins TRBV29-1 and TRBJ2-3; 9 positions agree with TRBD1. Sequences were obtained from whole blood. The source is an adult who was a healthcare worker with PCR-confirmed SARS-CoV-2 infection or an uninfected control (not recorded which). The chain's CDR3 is CSDIPGQGATDTQYF. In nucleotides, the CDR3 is TGCAGCGACATACCGGGACAGGGCGCCACAGATACGCAGTATTTT.